This T cell receptor beta chain emerged from a study of neoadjuvant anti-PD-1 for oral cavity cancer. This CDR3 region has 17 residues. Per germline, CDR1 SGHTA and CDR2 FQGNSA. With V trimmed by 4 bases and J by 2 bases, 12 bases remained unmatched. Sample time point: after neoadjuvant nivolumab, at surgical resection. Method: immunoSEQ multiplex PCR; TCRdb's copy keeps in-frame clones and lacks some. The sample yields about 68,000 clones, around 84% seen once. In its sample, this clone was seen once. The V and J genes are TRBV7-2 and TRBJ2-3; the match to TRBD2 covers 7 bases. This material consisted of PBMCs, taken after nivolumab (anti-PD-1) treatment. The sequence derives from a person aged 35-79 years with oral cavity squamous cell carcinoma. The CDR3 here is CASSSPPGLLLTDTQYF. The CDR3 DNA follows: TGTGCCAGCAGCTCCCCCCCGGGACTACTACTCACAGATACGCAGTATTTT.